What follows is one TCR beta chain and its context. Per the authors' pipeline: Estimation of nucleated cell counts relied on the amplification of reference gene primers. Assay used: immunoSEQ multiplex PCR; TCRdb lists only in-frame clones, some missing. Clone size and the V and J calls come from that table; the DNA yielded D and trimming. The sample gives about 190,000 clones, about nine tenths of which show up once; less than 1.5% is in the top ten. This specimen comes from a study of blood T cell repertoires in COVID-19. On the study more broadly: The study drew acute and convalescent COVID-19 samples from the United States, Italy and Spain.

V lost 5 bases, J lost 1 base, and 14 bases lay in between. CDR3 length: 15 residues. Germline CDR1 KGHSH, CDR2 LQKENI. Sequencing was carried out using peripheral blood. The J gene is TRBJ2-5, the V gene TRBV18; the D gene is possibly TRBD2 (6 bases). The source is a man in his thirties or forties with acute or convalescent COVID-19. CDR3 DNA sequence: TGTGCCAGCTCAAGGGACTTCCCACGCCAAGAGACCCAGTACTTC. Protein product: CASSRDFPRQETQYF.